The 24 T cell receptor beta chains given below trace back to one sample, sequenced in a study of T cells in Graves' hyperthyroidism and ophthalmopathy. There were TCR beta CDR3 regions amplified from RNA transcripts. The HTBI primer set served for first-round RT-PCR of the TCR CDR3. TCRdb passed the multiplex PCR reads through MiXCR, listing each CDR3 protein once. Here the sample spans 350,000 to 400,000 distinct CDR3 sequences, over 15% being singletons. Sequencing was carried out using blood. Receptors originate from a woman aged 18-35 years with Graves' hyperthyroidism.

This chain joins TRBV6-1 and TRBJ2-2; TRBD2 is a possible D gene (6 bases). V shed 5 bases and J shed 1 base, with 14 bases lying between them. Germline lookup yields CDR1 MNHNS and CDR2 SASEGT. The CDR3 runs to 16 residues. The CDR3 nucleotides read TGTGCCAGCAGTCTTCGGGACTTACGGAACACCGGGGAGCTGTTTTTT. Protein sequence: CASSLRDLRNTGELFF.

This clonotype showed up many times. The chain has TRBV6-1 and TRBJ2-2; possibly TRBD1 for D (6 bases). CDR3 length: 13 residues. The germline V gene has CDR1 MNHNS and CDR2 SASEGT. Trimming shortened V by 6 bases and J by 5 bases, and 10 bases separated the two germline ends. CDR3 region: CASRAGETGELFF. In nucleotides, the CDR3 is TGTGCCAGCAGGGCAGGGGAAACCGGGGAGCTGTTTTTT.

This clonotype has at least ten counts. This sequence joins TRBV6-5 and TRBJ1-5, with 7 bases aligning to TRBD1. The CDR3 has 17 residues. Trimming removed 8 bases from V and 0 bases from J; junction bases left unmatched: 13. The germline V gene has CDR1 MNHEY and CDR2 SVGAGI. The CDR3 DNA reads TGTGCCAGCGGCCGACGGGACAGCGCTTATAGCAATCAGCCCCAGCATTTT. This gives the protein CASGRRDSAYSNQPQHF.

This clonotype was seen repeatedly, ten times or more. The chain joins TRBV27 to TRBJ1-5; D unresolved. CDR1 MNHEY and CDR2 SMNVEV come from the germline V gene (reference sequence). The CDR3 spans 13 residues. Trimming took 3 bases from V and 3 from J, leaving 6 bases between them. This CDR3 reads CASSFQANQPQHF. The CDR3 DNA sequence: TGTGCCAGCAGTTTTCAGGCCAATCAGCCCCAGCATTTT.

This clonotype was detected ten times or more. This chain joins TRBV6-5 and TRBJ1-1; possibly TRBD1 for D (5 bases). The germline V gene has CDR1 MNHEY and CDR2 SVGAGI. V dropped 6 bases and J dropped 4 bases, with 12 bases sitting between them. The CDR3 extends over 13 amino acids. CDR3 residues: CASRVQGGTEAFF. The DNA for the CDR3 is TGTGCCAGCAGGGTGCAGGGCGGCACTGAAGCTTTCTTT.

At least ten counts were recorded for this clonotype. The DNA for the CDR3 is TGCGCCAGCACCACGGGCCTGGGATATGGCTACACCTTC. This gives the protein CASTTGLGYGYTF. The rearrangement uses TRBV10-2 and TRBJ1-2; D gene uncertain. Per the germline V gene, CDR1 is WSHSY and CDR2 is SAAADI. Trimming removed 7 bases at V and 5 bases at J, with 14 bases between. The CDR3 is 13 residues long.

This clonotype was seen at least ten times. This chain connects TRBV11-1 to TRBJ2-2; D ambiguous. Trimming took 5 bases from V and 4 from J, leaving 14 bases between them. Looked up from germline, CDR1 is SGHAT and CDR2 is FQDESV (reference sequence). The CDR3 has 15 amino acids. The CDR3 loop reads CASSVSGSITGELFF. CDR3 sequence (DNA): TGTGCCAGCAGCGTTTCCGGGTCCATCACCGGGGAGCTGTTTTTT.

This clonotype has a count of ten or more. The chain recombines TRBV7-2 with TRBJ2-7; 8 bases agree with TRBD2. V was clipped by 2 bases and J by 6 bases; unmatched bases: 3. This CDR3 region has 13 residues. The germline V gene has CDR1 SGHTA and CDR2 FQGNSA. In nucleotides, the CDR3 is TGTGCCAGCAGCTTAAGCCTAGCGGGCGAGCAGTACTTC. It translates to CASSLSLAGEQYF. Based on the CDR3 plus reference TRBV7-2 and TRBJ2-7, the full variable domain is GAGVSQSPSNKVTEKGKDVELRCDPISGHTALYWYRQSLGQGLEFLIYFQGNSAPDKSGLPSDRFSAERTGGSVSTLTIQRTQQEDSAVYLCASSLSLAGEQYFGPGTRLTVT.

The J gene is TRBJ1-6, the V gene TRBV12-3 or TRBV12-4; 10 positions match TRBD1. This CDR3 has 14 amino acids. The trim removed 1 base at V and 9 bases at J, leaving 0 bases unmatched. DNA for the CDR3: TGTGCCAGCAGTTTAGGGACAGGGGGTTCACCCCTCCACTTT. Translation gives CASSLGTGGSPLHF.

The CDR3 is CASSQYGQQDEQYF. In nucleotides, the CDR3 is TGCGCCAGCAGCCAATATGGTCAACAAGACGAGCAGTACTTC. The chain is built from TRBV4-1 and TRBJ2-7; D gene ambiguous. Trimming took off 2 bases at V and 5 bases at J, with 13 bases between the two ends. This CDR3 region has 14 residues. Germline V CDR1 and CDR2: MGHRA, YSYEKL.

This clonotype was observed many times. V and J are TRBV12-3 or TRBV12-4 and TRBJ2-7; 8 positions agree with TRBD2. CDR3 size: 15 residues. The junction had 8 bases not matched to a gene; V was cut back by 2 bases and J by 5 bases. CDR3 amino acids: CASSLSGGGLDEQYF. DNA of the CDR3: TGTGCCAGCAGTTTATCGGGCGGGGGGTTGGACGAGCAGTACTTC.

There are many counts of this clonotype. This chain links TRBV2 with TRBJ2-2; 11 bases are shared with TRBD2. Trimming at V came to 7 bases and at J to 0 bases, leaving 10 bases not matched to a gene. This CDR3 spans 18 amino acids. Germline V gene data show CDR1 as SNHLY and CDR2 as FYNNEI. The CDR3 coding sequence is TGTGCCAGCAATTGGGAACTAGCGGGGGCTTCGAACACCGGGGAGCTGTTTTTT. It yields the protein CASNWELAGASNTGELFF.

In this sample, this clonotype turned up a few times. V usage is TRBV20-1 and J usage is TRBJ2-7, with 8 bases lining up with TRBD1. The CDR3 has 13 residues. V trimming: 6 bases; J trimming: 4 bases; junction bases outside the gene matches: 8. CDR1 is DFQATT and CDR2 is SNEGSKA in the germline V gene (reference sequence). The CDR3 region is CSANPGGGYEQYF. Written as DNA, the CDR3 is TGCAGTGCCAACCCAGGGGGCGGATACGAGCAGTACTTC.

In its sample, this clonotype was seen many times. The chain couples TRBV10-3 to TRBJ2-5; D might be TRBD1 (5 bases). The CDR3 runs 13 residues. Per the germline V gene, CDR1 is ENHRY and CDR2 is SYGVKD. The ends were cut back, 10 bases at V and 4 bases at J, with 16 bases in the middle. The CDR3 region is CATHPFQGETQYF. Here the CDR3 DNA reads TGTGCCACCCATCCCTTCCAGGGAGAGACCCAGTACTTC.

This clonotype was found many times. The rearrangement uses TRBV15 and TRBJ2-7; TRBD1 is a possible D gene (6 bases). The CDR3 loop spans 14 amino acids. Germline-derived CDR1 and CDR2 are LNHNV and YYDKDF (reference sequence). V gave up 6 bases and J gave up 6 bases, with 18 bases separating them. For the CDR3, the DNA is TGTGCCACCAGTCCCGAGGGGGAGATATCCGAGCAGTACTTC. Residues: CATSPEGEISEQYF. The full variable domain, with the rest looked up from reference TRBV15 and TRBJ2-7, is DAMVIQNPRYQVTQFGKPVTLSCSQTLNHNVMYWYQQKSSQAPKLLFHYYDKDFNNEADTPDNFQSRRPNTSFCFLDIRSPGLGDTAMYLCATSPEGEISEQYFGPGTRLTVT.

The chain combines TRBV5-1 with TRBJ2-7, with TRBD1 as a possible D gene (6 bases). Germline CDR1 SGHRS, CDR2 YFSETQ. The CDR3 has 18 residues. The germline V and J ends were trimmed by 4 bases and 1 base, with 24 bases remaining between them. Here the CDR3 reads CASSRGLGQPKTSYEQYF. In nucleotides, the CDR3 is TGCGCCAGCAGCCGCGGGTTAGGACAGCCCAAAACGTCCTACGAGCAGTACTTC.

There are a few counts of this clonotype. This chain connects TRBV2 to TRBJ2-3; D perhaps matches TRBD2 (6 bases). V was cut by 2 bases and J by 0 bases, with 9 bases left in between. The CDR3 runs to 15 residues. Germline V gene sequence: CDR1 SNHLY, CDR2 FYNNEI. DNA of the CDR3: TGTGCCAGCAGTGAACTGGCGGGAAGCACAGATACGCAGTATTTT. Its protein is CASSELAGSTDTQYF.

The chain is built from TRBV6-5 and TRBJ1-5, with a tentative D call TRBD1 (5 bases). This CDR3 has 16 amino acids. The germline V and J ends were trimmed by 1 base and 6 bases, with 16 bases remaining between them. Germline loops: CDR1 MNHEY, CDR2 SVGAGI. The DNA for the CDR3 is TGTGCCAGCAGTTACTTCGGGCTGGGACTCGGTCAGCCCCAGCATTTT. Encoded protein: CASSYFGLGLGQPQHF.

There are many counts of this clonotype. V gene TRBV6-5 combines with J gene TRBJ2-7, with D maybe TRBD2 (5 bases). The CDR3 contains 17 residues. Germline-derived CDR1 and CDR2 are MNHEY and SVGAGI. Trimming removed 2 bases from V and 4 bases from J, with 21 bases in between. CDR3 nucleotides: TGTGCCAGCAGTTACCGGGCAGGCTTGGGAGTAGGGTACGAGCAGTACTTC. Its translation is CASSYRAGLGVGYEQYF.

The chain employs TRBV4-2 and TRBJ2-2; no reliable D call. CDR1 is LGHNA, CDR2 YNFKEQ, per germline. Trimming removed 3 bases from V and 4 bases from J, with 21 bases in between. This CDR3 is 18 amino acids long. CDR3 DNA: TGTGCCAGCAGCCATACCGCGTCAGCCCTCATAAGCACCGGGGAGCTGTTTTTT. Its protein is CASSHTASALISTGELFF.

This clonotype was found many times. The rearrangement joins TRBV9 to TRBJ1-2; D possibly corresponds to TRBD1 (6 bases). The CDR3 is made up of 15 amino acids. The V and J ends lost 3 bases and 3 bases respectively, with 15 bases between them. Per germline, CDR1 SGDLS and CDR2 YYNGEE. CDR3 DNA sequence: TGTGCCAGCAGCGCTTTCGGCACAGGGTACTATGGCTACACCTTC. This gives the protein CASSAFGTGYYGYTF. The variable domain in full, completed from reference TRBV9 and TRBJ1-2, reads DSGVTQTPKHLITATGQRVTLRCSPRSGDLSVYWYQQSLDQGLQFLIQYYNGEERAKGNILERFSAQQFPDLHSELNLSSLELGDSALYFCASSAFGTGYYGYTFGSGTRLTVV.

The chain combines TRBV12-3 or TRBV12-4 with TRBJ1-1, with 9 bases that match TRBD1. The junction had 5 bases not matched to a gene; V was cut back by 5 bases and J by 1 base. The CDR3 totals 15 residues. This CDR3 reads CASSVSGQGNTEAFF. In DNA, the CDR3 is TGTGCCAGCAGTGTTTCGGGACAGGGGAACACTGAAGCTTTCTTT.

In this sample, this clonotype turned up many times. V usage is TRBV5-1 and J usage is TRBJ2-7; 8 positions match TRBD2. Germline V gene sequence: CDR1 SGHRS, CDR2 YFSETQ. The length of the CDR3 is 13 residues. The V gene end was trimmed by 7 bases and the J gene end by 1 base; junction bases not matched to a gene: 4. CDR3 nucleotide sequence: TGCGCCAGCGCCAGCGGGGGTTCCTACGAGCAGTACTTC. It specifies CASASGGSYEQYF. The full variable domain, in which reference TRBV5-1 and TRBJ2-7 provide the parts outside the CDR3, is KAGVTQTPRYLIKTRGQQVTLSCSPISGHRSVSWYQQTPGQGLQFLFEYFSETQRNKGNFPGRFSGRQFSNSRSEMNVSTLELGDSALYLCASASGGSYEQYFGPGTRLTVT.

This clonotype showed up many times. This sequence joins TRBV6-5 and TRBJ2-5; D may be TRBD1 or TRBD2 (5 bases each). Trimming stripped 0 bases from V and 4 bases from J, with 12 bases between. CDR1 and CDR2 from the germline V gene are MNHEY and SVGAGI. The CDR3 consists of 15 residues. CDR3 in DNA: TGTGCCAGCAGTTACTCGAGGGGTATCTCAGAGACCCAGTACTTC. Translation: CASSYSRGISETQYF.